A selection of T cell receptor beta chains follows, all from one sample in a study of CD8 T cells in ankylosing spondylitis. TCRdb passed the 5' RACE reads through MiXCR, listing each CDR3 protein once. There are about 240,000 distinct CDR3 sequences in the sample; about 10% occur only once, and around 7% lies in the top ten. Sequenced: blood, either unsorted or a sorted T cell fraction (not recorded which). Receptors originate from a male donor with ankylosing spondylitis or in good health (not recorded which). The CDR3 runs from the conserved cysteine through the conserved F or W. Fields, in order: V gene, J gene, D gene, CDR3 protein. D genes are given only for firm matches.

V: TRBV20-1
J: TRBJ2-3
D: -
CDR3: CSARTTTDTQYF

V: TRBV5-1
J: TRBJ2-1
D: -
CDR3: CASNQGTTTPSYNEQFF

V: TRBV12-3/TRBV12-4
J: TRBJ1-2
D: -
CDR3: CASSPGGAYGYTF

V: TRBV11-2
J: TRBJ2-3
D: -
CDR3: CASSFGVSQDTQYF

V: TRBV7-2
J: TRBJ1-1
D: -
CDR3: CASSVAHRVKRVNTEAFF

V: TRBV7-9
J: TRBJ2-1
D: TRBD1
CDR3: CASSLAGTGGRDEQFF

V: TRBV5-1
J: TRBJ2-3
D: -
CDR3: CASSQPTGPRSDTQYF

V: TRBV5-1
J: TRBJ2-3
D: TRBD1
CDR3: CASSLEGDRLSTDTQYF

V: TRBV5-1
J: TRBJ1-2
D: TRBD1
CDR3: CASSLGTGNYGYTF

V: TRBV6-4
J: TRBJ2-3
D: TRBD1
CDR3: CASSDDPGQGADTQYF

V: TRBV9
J: TRBJ2-3
D: TRBD2
CDR3: CASSASGRTTDTQYF

V: TRBV5-6
J: TRBJ2-7
D: -
CDR3: CASSDSPHEQYF

V: TRBV29-1
J: TRBJ1-4
D: -
CDR3: CSARKGYGATNEKLFF

V: TRBV5-1
J: TRBJ2-3
D: -
CDR3: CASSLRGRGTQYF

V: TRBV3-1
J: TRBJ1-2
D: -
CDR3: CASSQDRAGSGYTF

V: TRBV7-7
J: TRBJ2-2
D: -
CDR3: CASEGGSGELFF

V: TRBV5-6
J: TRBJ2-7
D: TRBD2
CDR3: CASSLGLGGSYEQYF

V: TRBV12-5
J: TRBJ2-2
D: TRBD1
CDR3: CASGLVLGQGSVELFF

V: TRBV7-2
J: TRBJ2-1
D: TRBD2
CDR3: CASSPPGSGGLYNEQFF

V: TRBV7-2
J: TRBJ2-7
D: TRBD2
CDR3: CASSSTVTSSHEQYF

V: TRBV7-3
J: TRBJ2-3
D: TRBD1
CDR3: CASSQTGGADTQYF

V: TRBV10-3
J: TRBJ1-4
D: -
CDR3: CAISEASGGKSEKLFF

V: TRBV7-9
J: TRBJ2-7
D: TRBD2
CDR3: CASSLSAGAVEQYF

V: TRBV12-3/TRBV12-4
J: TRBJ2-1
D: TRBD2
CDR3: CASSLGAGGVNEQFF

V: TRBV5-1
J: TRBJ2-2
D: TRBD2
CDR3: CASSLVLAGNTGELFF

V: TRBV7-9
J: TRBJ2-3
D: -
CDR3: CASNSPGHLSTDTQYF

V: TRBV7-8
J: TRBJ1-4
D: -
CDR3: CASSLGGFEGIGKLFF

V: TRBV7-9
J: TRBJ1-1
D: -
CDR3: CASSLPPGNTEAFF

V: TRBV11-3
J: TRBJ2-7
D: TRBD2
CDR3: CASSSSGIHREQYF

V: TRBV6-5
J: TRBJ2-3
D: -
CDR3: CASKAAGDTQYF

V: TRBV6-4
J: TRBJ2-6
D: TRBD2
CDR3: CASSVRGVSGANVLTF

V: TRBV5-1
J: TRBJ2-2
D: TRBD2
CDR3: CASSPGTSVRFF

V: TRBV29-1
J: TRBJ1-2
D: TRBD1
CDR3: CSARTGGGNYGYTF

V: TRBV5-1
J: TRBJ1-4
D: -
CDR3: CASSFEGTNEKLFF

V: TRBV5-1
J: TRBJ2-3
D: -
CDR3: CASSLETPNMDTQYF

V: TRBV5-1
J: TRBJ2-3
D: -
CDR3: CASSFRRTDTQYF

V: TRBV28
J: TRBJ1-2
D: -
CDR3: CASSSRDLNGYTF

V: TRBV20-1
J: TRBJ2-7
D: TRBD2
CDR3: CSARSRLAGGEQYF

V: TRBV24-1
J: TRBJ2-3
D: -
CDR3: CATRASDSSDTQYF

V: TRBV5-1
J: TRBJ1-1
D: TRBD1
CDR3: CASSYDRAGTEAFF

V: TRBV6-5
J: TRBJ1-1
D: TRBD1
CDR3: CASSYFRGSEAFF

V: TRBV6-1
J: TRBJ2-7
D: -
CDR3: CASSEAAYEQYF

V: TRBV6-5
J: TRBJ2-2
D: TRBD2
CDR3: CASSYRLASYGELFF

V: TRBV27
J: TRBJ2-5
D: -
CDR3: CASSLSRRGETQYF

V: TRBV5-6
J: TRBJ2-1
D: TRBD2
CDR3: CASSSPLRLAPYNEQFF

V: TRBV5-1
J: TRBJ1-2
D: -
CDR3: CASSLSIVEGGYTF

V: TRBV9
J: TRBJ2-7
D: -
CDR3: CASSVEVSNTYEQYF

V: TRBV6-5
J: TRBJ2-3
D: TRBD2
CDR3: CASSYHSGRGTDTQYF

V: TRBV5-1
J: TRBJ2-1
D: -
CDR3: CASSLLSSYNEQFF

V: TRBV12-3/TRBV12-4
J: TRBJ1-1
D: TRBD1
CDR3: CASSFAGTGREAFF